This T cell receptor (beta chain) was recovered during a study of shared clonotypes between healthy human individuals. With V trimmed by 1 base and J by 3 bases, 7 bases remained unmatched. The germline V gene encodes CDR1 SQVTM and CDR2 ANQGSEA. The CDR3 contains 15 residues. Produced via immunoSEQ multiplex PCR; TCRdb's table is partial and in-frame only. The sample has around 2.5 million clones; roughly 93% are singletons. This sequence was found in a man aged 18-30 years in good health. Some clones in this sample may be carry-over from other donors' samples. Material for sequencing was naive CD4+ T cells from PBMCs. Subset specified: CD45RA+ positively selected. V is TRBV29-1 and J is TRBJ2-7; TRBD1 matches 9 bases. CDR3 bases: TGCAGCGTTGAAGTTCCGGGACAGGGAGGCTACGAGCAGTACTTC. Its protein product is CSVEVPGQGGYEQYF.